This T cell receptor beta chain was observed in a study of identical twins. Findings of the study overall: In zero-insertion analyses, partial confounding could arise from invariant MAIT and iNKT cells. Findings depended on cross-sectional statistics rather than tracking the same donors.

TCRdb re-called the 5' RACE reads with MiXCR, one entry per CDR3 protein. The sample holds about 700,000 distinct CDR3 sequences, 8.5% to 9% seen once. About this clonotype: Antigen unknown.

The CDR3 totals 14 residues. V trimming: 4 bases; J trimming: 6 bases; junction bases outside the gene matches: 5. Among all donors, each was a healthy Caucasian. These same records also appear under a second study, on yellow fever vaccine responses in identical twins. That paper states: Twins showed a vaccine T cell response that reportedly seemed partly convergent, partly personalized.

This chain links TRBV12-3 or TRBV12-4 with TRBJ2-2; 7 bases are a match to TRBD1. Sequenced: PBMCs. The sequence was obtained from a woman aged 18-29 years in good health. The CDR3 spells CASSSKGAAGELFF. In DNA, the CDR3 is TGTGCCAGCAGTTCCAAGGGGGCGGCCGGGGAGCTGTTTTTT.